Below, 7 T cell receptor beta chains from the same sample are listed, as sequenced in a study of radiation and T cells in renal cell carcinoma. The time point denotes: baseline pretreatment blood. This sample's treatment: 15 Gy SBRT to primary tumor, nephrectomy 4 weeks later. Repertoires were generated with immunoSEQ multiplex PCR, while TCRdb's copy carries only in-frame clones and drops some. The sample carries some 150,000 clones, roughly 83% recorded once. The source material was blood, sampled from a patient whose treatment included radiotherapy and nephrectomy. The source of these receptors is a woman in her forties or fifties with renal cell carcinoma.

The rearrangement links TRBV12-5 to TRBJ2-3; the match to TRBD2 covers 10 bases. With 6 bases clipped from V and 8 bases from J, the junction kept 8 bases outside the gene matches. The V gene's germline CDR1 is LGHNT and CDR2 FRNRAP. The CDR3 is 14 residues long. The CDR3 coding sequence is TGTGCTAGTGGCCAAGCGGGAGGGCTCGGTACGCAGTATTTT. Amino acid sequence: CASGQAGGLGTQYF.

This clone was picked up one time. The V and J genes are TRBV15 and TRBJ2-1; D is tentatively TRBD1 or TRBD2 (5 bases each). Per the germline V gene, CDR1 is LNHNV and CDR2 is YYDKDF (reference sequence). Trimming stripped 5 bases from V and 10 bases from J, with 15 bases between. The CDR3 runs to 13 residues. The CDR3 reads CATSFRSWDEQFF. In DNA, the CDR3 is TGTGCCACCAGCTTTCGATCCTGGGACGAGCAGTTCTTC.

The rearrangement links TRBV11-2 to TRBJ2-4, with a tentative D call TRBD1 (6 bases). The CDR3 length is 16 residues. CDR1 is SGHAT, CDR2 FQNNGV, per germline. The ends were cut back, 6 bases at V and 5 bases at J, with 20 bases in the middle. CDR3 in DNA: TGTGCCAGCAGGAAGGGCTTTGGGGGCAGGGAAAACATTCAGTACTTC. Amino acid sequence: CASRKGFGGRENIQYF.

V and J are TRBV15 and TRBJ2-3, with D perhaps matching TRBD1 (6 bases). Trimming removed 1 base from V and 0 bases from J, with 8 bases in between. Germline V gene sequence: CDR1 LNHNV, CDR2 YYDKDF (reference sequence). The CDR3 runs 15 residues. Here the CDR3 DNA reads TGTGCCACCAGCAGAGGGACAGCTAGCACAGATACGCAGTATTTT. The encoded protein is CATSRGTASTDTQYF. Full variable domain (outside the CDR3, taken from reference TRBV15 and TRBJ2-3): DAMVIQNPRYQVTQFGKPVTLSCSQTLNHNVMYWYQQKSSQAPKLLFHYYDKDFNNEADTPDNFQSRRPNTSFCFLDIRSPGLGDTAMYLCATSRGTASTDTQYFGPGTRLTVL.

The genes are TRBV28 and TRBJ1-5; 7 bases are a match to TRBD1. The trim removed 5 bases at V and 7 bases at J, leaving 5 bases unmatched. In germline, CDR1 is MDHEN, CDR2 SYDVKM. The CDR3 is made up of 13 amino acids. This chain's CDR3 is CASSRDRDQPQHF. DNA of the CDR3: TGTGCCAGCAGTCGCGACAGGGACCAGCCCCAGCATTTT.

The CDR3 loop is CASRVAGGNTGELFF. CDR3 DNA sequence: TGCGCCAGCCGCGTAGCGGGGGGTAACACCGGGGAGCTGTTTTTT. The gene calls are TRBV5-1 and TRBJ2-2; 10 positions agree with TRBD2. The germline V gene encodes CDR1 SGHRS and CDR2 YFSETQ. Trimming removed 7 bases from V and 2 bases from J; junction bases left unmatched: 5. This CDR3 contains 15 residues.

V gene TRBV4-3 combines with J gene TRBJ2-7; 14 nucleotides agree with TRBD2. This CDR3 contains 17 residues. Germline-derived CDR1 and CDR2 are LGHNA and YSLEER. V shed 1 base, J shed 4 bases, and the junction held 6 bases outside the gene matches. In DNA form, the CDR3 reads TGCGCCAGCAGCCAAGTGGGGACTAGCGGGGGCTTGTACGAGCAGTACTTC. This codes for CASSQVGTSGGLYEQYF.